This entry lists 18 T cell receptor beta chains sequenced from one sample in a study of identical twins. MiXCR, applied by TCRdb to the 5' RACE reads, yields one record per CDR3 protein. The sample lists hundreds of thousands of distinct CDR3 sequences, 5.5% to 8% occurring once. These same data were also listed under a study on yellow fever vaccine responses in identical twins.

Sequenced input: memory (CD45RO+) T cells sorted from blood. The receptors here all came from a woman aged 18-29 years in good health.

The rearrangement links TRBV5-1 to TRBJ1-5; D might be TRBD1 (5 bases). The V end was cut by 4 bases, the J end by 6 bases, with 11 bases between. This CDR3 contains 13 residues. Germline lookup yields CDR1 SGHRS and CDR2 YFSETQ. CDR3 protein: CASSLRVGQPQHF. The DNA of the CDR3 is TGCGCCAGCAGCCTCAGGGTGGGTCAGCCCCAGCATTTT.

DNA of the CDR3: TGTGCCAGCAGACTAGCGGGAGGTCGAGGGGCCAACGTCCTGACTTTC. Encoded protein: CASRLAGGRGANVLTF. This chain connects TRBV12-3 or TRBV12-4 to TRBJ2-6, with TRBD2 identical over 12 bases. The V gene end was trimmed by 6 bases and the J gene end by 4 bases; junction bases not matched to a gene: 4. The CDR3 extends over 16 amino acids.

The CDR3 nucleotides are TGCGCCAGCAGCTGGGTGGGTTATCGCGATAATGAGCAGTTCTTC. Its protein product is CASSWVGYRDNEQFF. This sequence joins TRBV5-1 and TRBJ2-1; no definite D call. The germline gives CDR1 SGHRS, CDR2 YFSETQ. The CDR3 is 15 residues long. The V end was cut by 3 bases, the J end by 7 bases, with 17 bases between.

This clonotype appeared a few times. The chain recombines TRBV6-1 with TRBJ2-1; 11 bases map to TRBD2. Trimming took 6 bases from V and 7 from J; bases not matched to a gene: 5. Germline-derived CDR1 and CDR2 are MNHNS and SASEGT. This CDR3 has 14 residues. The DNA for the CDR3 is TGTGCCAGCAGACTAGCGGGAGACGTTAATGAGCAGTTCTTC. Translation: CASRLAGDVNEQFF.

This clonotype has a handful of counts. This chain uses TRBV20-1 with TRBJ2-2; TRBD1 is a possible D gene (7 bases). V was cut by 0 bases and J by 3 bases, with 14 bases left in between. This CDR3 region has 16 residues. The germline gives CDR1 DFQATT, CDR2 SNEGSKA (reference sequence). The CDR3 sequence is CSAREGGGRDTGELFF. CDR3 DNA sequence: TGCAGTGCTAGAGAAGGAGGGGGCAGGGACACCGGGGAGCTGTTTTTT.

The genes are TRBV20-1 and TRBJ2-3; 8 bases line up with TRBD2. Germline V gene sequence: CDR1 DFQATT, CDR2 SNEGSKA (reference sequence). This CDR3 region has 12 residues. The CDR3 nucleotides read TGCAGGGGAGCGGGGGGCACAGATACGCAGTATTTT. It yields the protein CRGAGGTDTQYF.

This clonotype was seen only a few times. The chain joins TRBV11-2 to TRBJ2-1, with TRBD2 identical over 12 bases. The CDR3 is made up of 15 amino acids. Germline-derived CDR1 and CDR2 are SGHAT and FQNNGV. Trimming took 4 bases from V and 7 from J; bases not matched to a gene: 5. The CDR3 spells CASSSTSGSLNEQFF. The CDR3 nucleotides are TGTGCCAGCAGCTCGACTAGCGGGAGTTTAAATGAGCAGTTCTTC.

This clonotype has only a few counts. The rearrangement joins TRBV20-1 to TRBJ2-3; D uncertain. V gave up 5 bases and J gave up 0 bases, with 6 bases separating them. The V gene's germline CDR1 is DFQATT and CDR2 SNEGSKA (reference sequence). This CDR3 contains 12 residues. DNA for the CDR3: TGCAGTGCTGACCGGAGCACAGATACGCAGTATTTT. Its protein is CSADRSTDTQYF.

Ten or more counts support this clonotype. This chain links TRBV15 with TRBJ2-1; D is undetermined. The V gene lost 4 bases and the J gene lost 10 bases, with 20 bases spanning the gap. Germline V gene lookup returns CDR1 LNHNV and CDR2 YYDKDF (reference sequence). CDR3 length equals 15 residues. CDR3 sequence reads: CATSIDRASASEQFF. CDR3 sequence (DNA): TGTGCCACCAGCATCGATAGGGCGTCCGCCTCGGAGCAGTTCTTC. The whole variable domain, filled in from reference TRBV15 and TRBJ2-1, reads DAMVIQNPRYQVTQFGKPVTLSCSQTLNHNVMYWYQQKSSQAPKLLFHYYDKDFNNEADTPDNFQSRRPNTSFCFLDIRSPGLGDTAMYLCATSIDRASASEQFFGPGTRLTVL.

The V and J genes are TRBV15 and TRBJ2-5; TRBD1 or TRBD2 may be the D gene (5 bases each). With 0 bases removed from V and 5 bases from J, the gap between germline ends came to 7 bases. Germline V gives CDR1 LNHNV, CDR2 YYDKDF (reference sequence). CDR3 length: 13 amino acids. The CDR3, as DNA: TGTGCCACCAGCAGAGATTGGGGGGAGACCCAGTACTTC. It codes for CATSRDWGETQYF.

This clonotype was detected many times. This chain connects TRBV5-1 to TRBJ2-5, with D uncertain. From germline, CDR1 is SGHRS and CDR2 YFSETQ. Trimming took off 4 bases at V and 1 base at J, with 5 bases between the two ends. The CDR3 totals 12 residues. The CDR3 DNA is TGCGCCAGCAGCGCGTCCCAAGAGACCCAGTACTTC. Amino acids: CASSASQETQYF.

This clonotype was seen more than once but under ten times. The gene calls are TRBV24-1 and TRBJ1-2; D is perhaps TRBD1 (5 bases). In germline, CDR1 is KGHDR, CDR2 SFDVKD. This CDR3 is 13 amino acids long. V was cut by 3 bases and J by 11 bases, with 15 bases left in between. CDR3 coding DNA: TGTGCCACCAGTGATCATGGACACTCGGCTTACACCTTC. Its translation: CATSDHGHSAYTF.

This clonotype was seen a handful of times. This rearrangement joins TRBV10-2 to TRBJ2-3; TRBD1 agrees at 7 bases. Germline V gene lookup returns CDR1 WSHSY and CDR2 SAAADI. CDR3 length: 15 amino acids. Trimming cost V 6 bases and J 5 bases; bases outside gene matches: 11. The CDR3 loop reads CASRISRQGVDTQYF. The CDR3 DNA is TGCGCCAGCAGAATTAGCCGTCAGGGGGTAGATACGCAGTATTTT.

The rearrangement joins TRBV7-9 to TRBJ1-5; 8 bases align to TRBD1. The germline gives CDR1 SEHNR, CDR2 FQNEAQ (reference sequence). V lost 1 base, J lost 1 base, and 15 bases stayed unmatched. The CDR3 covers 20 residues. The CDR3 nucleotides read TGTGCCAGCAGCTTAGGACTAGAAACAGGGGGTCGAGGAAGCAATCAGCCCCAGCATTTT. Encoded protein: CASSLGLETGGRGSNQPQHF.

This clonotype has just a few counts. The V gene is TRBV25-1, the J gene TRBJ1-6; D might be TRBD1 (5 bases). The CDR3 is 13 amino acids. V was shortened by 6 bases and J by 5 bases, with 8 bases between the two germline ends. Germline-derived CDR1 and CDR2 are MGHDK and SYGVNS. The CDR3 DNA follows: TGTGCCAGCAGGAGGGGAAATAATTCACCCCTCCACTTT. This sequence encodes CASRRGNNSPLHF. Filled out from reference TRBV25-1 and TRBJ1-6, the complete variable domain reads EADIYQTPRYLVIGTGKKITLECSQTMGHDKMYWYQQDPGMELHLIHYSYGVNSTEKGDLSSESTVSRIRTEHFPLTLESARPSHTSQYLCASRRGNNSPLHFGNGTRLTVT.

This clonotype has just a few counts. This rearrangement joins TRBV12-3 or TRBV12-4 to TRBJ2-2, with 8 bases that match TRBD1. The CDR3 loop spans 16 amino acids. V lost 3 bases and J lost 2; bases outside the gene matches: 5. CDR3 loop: CASSLGTGLNTGELFF. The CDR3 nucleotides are TGTGCCAGCAGTTTGGGGACAGGACTTAACACCGGGGAGCTGTTTTTT.

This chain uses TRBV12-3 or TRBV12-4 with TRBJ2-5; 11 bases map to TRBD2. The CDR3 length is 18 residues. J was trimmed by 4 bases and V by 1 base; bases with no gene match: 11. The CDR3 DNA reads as TGTGCCAGCAGTTTAGGTCTAGCGGGAGGTGGTATGGGAGAGACCCAGTACTTC. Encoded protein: CASSLGLAGGGMGETQYF.

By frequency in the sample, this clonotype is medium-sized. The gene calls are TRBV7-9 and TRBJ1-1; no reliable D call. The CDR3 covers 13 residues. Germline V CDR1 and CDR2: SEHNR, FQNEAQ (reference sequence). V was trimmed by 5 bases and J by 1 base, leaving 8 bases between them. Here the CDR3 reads CASSVSGNTEAFF. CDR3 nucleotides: TGTGCCAGCAGCGTCAGCGGGAACACTGAAGCTTTCTTT.